This is a list of T cell receptor beta chains from one sample in a study of post-analysis software for immune sequencing data. TCRdb fed the PCR reads into MiXCR, producing one record per CDR3 protein. The sample lists about 770,000 distinct CDR3 sequences, just over 45% occurring once. The source material was blood. The receptors were sampled from a girl aged 10 to 17 with multiple sclerosis. The CDR3 runs from the conserved cysteine through the conserved F or W. The order of the fields is CDR3 DNA, CDR3 protein, V gene, clone size, D gene, J gene, CDR3 length. The D gene is left open where the match is weak. Expanded clones are given a class, and other clones once, few, many or no size at all.

DNA: TGTGCCAGCACCACACCCGGACAGGGGGGAGGCTACACCTTC; CDR3: CASTTPGQGGGYTF; V: TRBV3-1; size: few; D: TRBD1; J: TRBJ1-2; length: 14
DNA: TGTGCCAGCAGTTTTGCAGGGGGCCACACTGAAGCTTTCTTT; CDR3: CASSFAGGHTEAFF; V: TRBV12-3/TRBV12-4; size: -; D: TRBD1; J: TRBJ1-1; length: 14
DNA: TGTGCCATCAGTGAGTCGGGACAGACCTACGAGCAGTACTTC; CDR3: CAISESGQTYEQYF; V: TRBV10-3; size: -; D: TRBD1; J: TRBJ2-7; length: 14
DNA: TGCAGCGTGCCCAGGGGGTCTAACTATGGCTACACCTTC; CDR3: CSVPRGSNYGYTF; V: TRBV29-1; size: many; D: TRBD1; J: TRBJ1-2; length: 13
DNA: TGCGCCAGCAGCCCGCCCTCGGACTCCTACAATGAGCAGTTCTTC; CDR3: CASSPPSDSYNEQFF; V: TRBV5-1; size: -; D: -; J: TRBJ2-1; length: 15
DNA: TGTGCTAGTGGGGGGGTCTTGAACACTGAAGCTTTCTTT; CDR3: CASGGVLNTEAFF; V: TRBV12-5; size: few; D: -; J: TRBJ1-1; length: 13
DNA: TGTGCCAGCAGCTTATCGAGTTTTGGGGGGGGAGAAGGCTACGAGCAGTACTTC; CDR3: CASSLSSFGGGEGYEQYF; V: TRBV7-2; size: -; D: TRBD2; J: TRBJ2-7; length: 18
DNA: TGTGCCAGCAGCCAAAATCCCGGTGGGGACCAAGAGACCCAGTACTTC; CDR3: CASSQNPGGDQETQYF; V: TRBV4-2; size: -; D: -; J: TRBJ2-5; length: 16
DNA: TGTGCCAGCAGCTCCACGGACAGGACCTACGAGCAGTACTTC; CDR3: CASSSTDRTYEQYF; V: TRBV9; size: once; D: TRBD1; J: TRBJ2-7; length: 14
DNA: TGTGCCAGCAGCAAAACAACGGGGGAGGGGAATAAAAACATTCAGTACTTC; CDR3: CASSKTTGEGNKNIQYF; V: TRBV21-1; size: few; D: -; J: TRBJ2-4; length: 17
DNA: TGTGCCAGCCGAGGCCAGGGAAAAAATGAGCAGTTCTTC; CDR3: CASRGQGKNEQFF; V: TRBV9; size: few; D: -; J: TRBJ2-1; length: 13
DNA: TGTGCCAGCAGTTACTCGTTAGCGGGAGGGGATACGCAGTATTTT; CDR3: CASSYSLAGGDTQYF; V: TRBV6-5; size: -; D: TRBD2; J: TRBJ2-3; length: 15
DNA: TGTGCCAGCCGGCTAGCGGGAGGCGATGAGCAGTACTTC; CDR3: CASRLAGGDEQYF; V: TRBV7-3; size: -; D: TRBD2; J: TRBJ2-5; length: 13
DNA: TGCGCCAGCAGCTGGGGGGAGGGAAGCACAGATACGCAGTATTTT; CDR3: CASSWGEGSTDTQYF; V: TRBV5-1; size: few; D: TRBD2; J: TRBJ2-3; length: 15
DNA: TGTGCCAGCAGCTCAGAAAGGGCGCCCAGCTCCTACAATGAGCAGTTCTTC; CDR3: CASSSERAPSSYNEQFF; V: TRBV7-6; size: few; D: -; J: TRBJ2-1; length: 17
DNA: TGTGCCAGCAACTTAGTGGGTTACGAGCAGTACTTC; CDR3: CASNLVGYEQYF; V: TRBV7-2; size: -; D: -; J: TRBJ2-7; length: 12
DNA: TGCAGTGCTAGAGATAAAAAAAATCAGCCCCAGCATTTT; CDR3: CSARDKKNQPQHF; V: TRBV20-1; size: -; D: -; J: TRBJ1-5; length: 13